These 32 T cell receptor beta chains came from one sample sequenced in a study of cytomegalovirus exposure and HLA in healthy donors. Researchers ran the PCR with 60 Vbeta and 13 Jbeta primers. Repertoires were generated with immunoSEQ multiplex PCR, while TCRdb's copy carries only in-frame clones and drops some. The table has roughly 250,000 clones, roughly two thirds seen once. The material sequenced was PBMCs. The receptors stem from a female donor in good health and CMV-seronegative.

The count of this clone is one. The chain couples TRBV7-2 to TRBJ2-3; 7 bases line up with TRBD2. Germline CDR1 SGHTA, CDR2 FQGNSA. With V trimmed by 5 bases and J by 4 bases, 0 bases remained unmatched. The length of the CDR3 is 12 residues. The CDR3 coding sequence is TGTGCCAGCAGCCGGGGGGCAGATACGCAGTATTTT. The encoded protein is CASSRGADTQYF. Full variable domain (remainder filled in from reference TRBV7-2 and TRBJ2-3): GAGVSQSPSNKVTEKGKDVELRCDPISGHTALYWYRQSLGQGLEFLIYFQGNSAPDKSGLPSDRFSAERTGGSVSTLTIQRTQQEDSAVYLCASSRGADTQYFGPGTRLTVL.

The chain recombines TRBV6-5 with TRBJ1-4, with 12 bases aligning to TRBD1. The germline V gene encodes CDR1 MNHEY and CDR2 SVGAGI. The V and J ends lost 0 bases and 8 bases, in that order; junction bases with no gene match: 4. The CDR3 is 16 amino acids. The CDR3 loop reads CASSYSGTGGAEKLFF. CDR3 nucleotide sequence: TGTGCCAGCAGTTACTCGGGGACAGGGGGCGCCGAAAAACTGTTTTTT.

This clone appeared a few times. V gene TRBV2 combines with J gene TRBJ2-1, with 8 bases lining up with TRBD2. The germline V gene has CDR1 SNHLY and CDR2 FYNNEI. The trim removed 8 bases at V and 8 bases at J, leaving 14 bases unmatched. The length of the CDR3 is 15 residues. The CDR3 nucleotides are TGTGCCAGCCCGGGGGGGGGAGCGCCTTTCTATGAGCAGTTCTTC. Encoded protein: CASPGGGAPFYEQFF.

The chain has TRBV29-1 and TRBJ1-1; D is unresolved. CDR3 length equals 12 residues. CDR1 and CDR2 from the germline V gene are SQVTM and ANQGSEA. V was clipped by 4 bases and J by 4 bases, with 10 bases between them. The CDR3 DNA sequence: TGCAGCGTTGGAGGGTTCACCACTGAAGCTTTCTTT. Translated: CSVGGFTTEAFF.

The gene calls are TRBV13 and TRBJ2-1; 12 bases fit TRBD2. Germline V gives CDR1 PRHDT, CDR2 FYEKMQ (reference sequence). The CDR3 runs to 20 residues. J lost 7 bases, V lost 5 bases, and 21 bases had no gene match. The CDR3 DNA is TGTGCCAGCAGCATTACCAGCCGACTAGCGGGAGCAGCAGGGTGGAATGAGCAGTTCTTC. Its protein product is CASSITSRLAGAAGWNEQFF.

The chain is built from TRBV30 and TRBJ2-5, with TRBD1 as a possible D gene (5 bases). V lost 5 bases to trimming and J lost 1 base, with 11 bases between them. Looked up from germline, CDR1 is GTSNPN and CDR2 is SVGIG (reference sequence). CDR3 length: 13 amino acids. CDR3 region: CAWGATSQETQYF. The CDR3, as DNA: TGTGCCTGGGGGGCCACTTCCCAAGAGACCCAGTACTTC.

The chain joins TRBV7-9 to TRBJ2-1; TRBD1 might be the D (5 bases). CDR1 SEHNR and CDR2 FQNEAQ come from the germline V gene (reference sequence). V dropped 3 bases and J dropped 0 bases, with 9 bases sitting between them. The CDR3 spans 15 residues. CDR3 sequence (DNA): TGTGCCAGCAGCTTTCCAGGGAACTCCTACAATGAGCAGTTCTTC. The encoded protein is CASSFPGNSYNEQFF. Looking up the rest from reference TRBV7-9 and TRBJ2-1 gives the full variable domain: DTGVSQNPRHKITKRGQNVTFRCDPISEHNRLYWYRQTLGQGPEFLTYFQNEAQLEKSRLLSDRFSAERPKGSFSTLEIQRTEQGDSAMYLCASSFPGNSYNEQFFGPGTRLTVL.

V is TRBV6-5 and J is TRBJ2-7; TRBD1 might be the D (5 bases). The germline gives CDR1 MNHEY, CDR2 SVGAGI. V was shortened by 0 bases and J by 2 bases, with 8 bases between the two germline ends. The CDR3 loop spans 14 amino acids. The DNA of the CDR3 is TGTGCCAGCAGTTACTCCCAGGGCCCCTACGAGCAGTACTTC. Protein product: CASSYSQGPYEQYF.

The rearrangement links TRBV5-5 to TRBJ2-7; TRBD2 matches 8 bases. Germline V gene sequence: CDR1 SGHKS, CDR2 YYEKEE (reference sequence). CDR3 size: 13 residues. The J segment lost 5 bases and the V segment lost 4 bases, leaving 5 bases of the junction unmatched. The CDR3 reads CASSRTSRHEQYF. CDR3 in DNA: TGTGCCAGCAGCCGGACTAGCCGCCACGAGCAGTACTTC.

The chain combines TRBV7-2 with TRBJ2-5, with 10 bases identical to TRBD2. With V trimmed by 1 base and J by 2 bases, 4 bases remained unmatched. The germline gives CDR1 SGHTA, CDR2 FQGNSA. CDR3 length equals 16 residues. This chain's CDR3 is CASSLVAGGNQETQYF. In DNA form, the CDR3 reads TGTGCCAGCAGCTTAGTAGCGGGAGGAAATCAAGAGACCCAGTACTTC. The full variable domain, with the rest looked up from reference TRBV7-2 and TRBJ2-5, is GAGVSQSPSNKVTEKGKDVELRCDPISGHTALYWYRQSLGQGLEFLIYFQGNSAPDKSGLPSDRFSAERTGGSVSTLTIQRTQQEDSAVYLCASSLVAGGNQETQYFGPGTRLLVL.

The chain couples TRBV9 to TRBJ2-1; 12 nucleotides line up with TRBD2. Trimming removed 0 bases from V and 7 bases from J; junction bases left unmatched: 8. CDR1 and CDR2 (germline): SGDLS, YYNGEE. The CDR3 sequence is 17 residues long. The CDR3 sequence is CASSVALSSGRVNEQFF. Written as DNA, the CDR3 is TGTGCCAGCAGCGTAGCTCTGTCTAGCGGGAGGGTGAATGAGCAGTTCTTC.

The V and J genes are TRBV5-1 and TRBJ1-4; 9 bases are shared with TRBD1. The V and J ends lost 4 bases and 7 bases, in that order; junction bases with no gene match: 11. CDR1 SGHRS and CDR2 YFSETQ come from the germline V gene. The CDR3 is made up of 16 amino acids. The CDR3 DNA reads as TGCGCCAGCAGCCCGGCCGTCGGGACAGGGTCTGAAAAACTGTTTTTT. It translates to CASSPAVGTGSEKLFF.

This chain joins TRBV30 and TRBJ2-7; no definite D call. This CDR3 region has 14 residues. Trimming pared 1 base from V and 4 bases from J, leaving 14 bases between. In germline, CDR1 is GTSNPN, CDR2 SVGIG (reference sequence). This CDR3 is CAWSEGPDKYEQYF. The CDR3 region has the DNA TGTGCCTGGAGTGAAGGCCCCGACAAATACGAGCAGTACTTC. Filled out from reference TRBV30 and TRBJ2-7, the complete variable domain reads SQTIHQWPATLVQPVGSPLSLECTVEGTSNPNLYWYRQAAGRGLQLLFYSVGIGQISSEVPQNLSASRPQDRQFILSSKKLLLSDSGFYLCAWSEGPDKYEQYFGPGTRLTVT.

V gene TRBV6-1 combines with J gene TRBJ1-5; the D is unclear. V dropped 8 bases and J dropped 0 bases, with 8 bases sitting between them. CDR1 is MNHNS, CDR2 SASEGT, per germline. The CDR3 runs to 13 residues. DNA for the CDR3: TGTGCCAGCCACGCGGATAGCAATCAGCCCCAGCATTTT. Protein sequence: CASHADSNQPQHF.

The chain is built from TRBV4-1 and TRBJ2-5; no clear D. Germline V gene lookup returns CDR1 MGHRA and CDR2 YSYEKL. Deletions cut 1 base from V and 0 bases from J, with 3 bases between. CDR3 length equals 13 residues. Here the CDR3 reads CASSQGHQETQYF. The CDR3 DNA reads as TGCGCCAGCAGCCAAGGGCACCAAGAGACCCAGTACTTC.

The CDR3 sequence is CASSQGLPWTYNEQFF. DNA of the CDR3: TGTGCCAGCAGCCAAGGACTGCCTTGGACCTACAATGAGCAGTTCTTC. V and J are TRBV14 and TRBJ2-1; D unresolved. The length of the CDR3 is 16 residues. In germline, CDR1 is SGHDN, CDR2 FVKESK. The ends were cut back, 1 base at V and 2 bases at J, with 12 bases in the middle.

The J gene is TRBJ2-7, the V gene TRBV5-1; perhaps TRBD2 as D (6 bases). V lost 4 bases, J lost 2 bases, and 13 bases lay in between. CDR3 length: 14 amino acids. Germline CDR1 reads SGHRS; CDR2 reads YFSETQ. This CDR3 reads CASSPGLMAYEQYF. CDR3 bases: TGCGCCAGCAGCCCCGGACTAATGGCCTACGAGCAGTACTTC.

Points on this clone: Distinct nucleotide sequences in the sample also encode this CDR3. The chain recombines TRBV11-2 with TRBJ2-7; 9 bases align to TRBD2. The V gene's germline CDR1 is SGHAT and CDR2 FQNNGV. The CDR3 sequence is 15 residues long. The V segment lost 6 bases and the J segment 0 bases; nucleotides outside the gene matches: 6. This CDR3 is CASSSLAGSSYEQYF. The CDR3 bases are TGTGCCAGCAGTTCCCTAGCGGGGAGCTCCTACGAGCAGTACTTC.

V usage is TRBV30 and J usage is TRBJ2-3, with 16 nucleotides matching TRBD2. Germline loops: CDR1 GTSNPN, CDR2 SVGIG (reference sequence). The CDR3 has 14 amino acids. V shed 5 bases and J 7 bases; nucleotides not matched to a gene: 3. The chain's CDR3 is CAWGTSGRGNTQYF. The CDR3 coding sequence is TGTGCCTGGGGGACTAGCGGGAGGGGGAATACGCAGTATTTT.

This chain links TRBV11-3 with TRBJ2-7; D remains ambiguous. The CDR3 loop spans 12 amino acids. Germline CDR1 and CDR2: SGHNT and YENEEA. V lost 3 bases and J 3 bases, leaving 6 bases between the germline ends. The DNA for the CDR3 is TGTGCCAGCAGCTTGAACAGCTACGAGCAGTACTTC. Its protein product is CASSLNSYEQYF.

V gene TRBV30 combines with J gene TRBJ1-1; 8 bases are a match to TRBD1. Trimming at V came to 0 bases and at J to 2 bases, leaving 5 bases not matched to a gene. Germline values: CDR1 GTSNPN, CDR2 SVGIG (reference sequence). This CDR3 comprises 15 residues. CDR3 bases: TGTGCCTGGAGTGTTCTCAGGGGGCGAAACACTGAAGCTTTCTTT. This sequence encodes CAWSVLRGRNTEAFF.

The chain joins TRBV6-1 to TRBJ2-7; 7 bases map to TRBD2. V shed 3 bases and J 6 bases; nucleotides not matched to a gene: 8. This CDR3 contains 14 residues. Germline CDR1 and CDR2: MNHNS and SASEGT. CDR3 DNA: TGTGCCAGCAGTGAGCGGGGGAGAGTCAGCGAGCAGTACTTC. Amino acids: CASSERGRVSEQYF.

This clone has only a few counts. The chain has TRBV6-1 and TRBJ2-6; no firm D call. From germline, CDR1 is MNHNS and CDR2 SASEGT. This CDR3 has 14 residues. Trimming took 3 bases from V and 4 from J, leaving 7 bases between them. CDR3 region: CASSDRWGANVLTF. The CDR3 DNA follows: TGTGCCAGCAGTGACCGGTGGGGGGCCAACGTCCTGACTTTC.

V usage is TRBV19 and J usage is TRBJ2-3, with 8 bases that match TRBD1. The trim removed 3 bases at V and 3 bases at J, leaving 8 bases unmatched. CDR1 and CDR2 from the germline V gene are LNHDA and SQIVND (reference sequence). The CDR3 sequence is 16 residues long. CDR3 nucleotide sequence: TGTGCCAGTAGTATCCTCGGACAGGGCAGTACAGATACGCAGTATTTT. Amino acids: CASSILGQGSTDTQYF.

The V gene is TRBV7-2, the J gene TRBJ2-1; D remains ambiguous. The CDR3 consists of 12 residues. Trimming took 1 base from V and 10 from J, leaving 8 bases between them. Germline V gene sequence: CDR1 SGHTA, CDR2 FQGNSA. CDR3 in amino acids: CASSLVEAEQFF. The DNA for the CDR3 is TGTGCCAGCAGCTTAGTAGAAGCGGAGCAGTTCTTC. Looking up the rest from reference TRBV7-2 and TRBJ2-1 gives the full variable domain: GAGVSQSPSNKVTEKGKDVELRCDPISGHTALYWYRQSLGQGLEFLIYFQGNSAPDKSGLPSDRFSAERTGGSVSTLTIQRTQQEDSAVYLCASSLVEAEQFFGPGTRLTVL.

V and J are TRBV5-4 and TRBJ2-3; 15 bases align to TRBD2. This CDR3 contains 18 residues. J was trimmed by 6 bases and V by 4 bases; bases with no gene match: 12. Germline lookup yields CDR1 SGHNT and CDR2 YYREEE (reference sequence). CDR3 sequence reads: CASSLKGLAGGSLDTQYF. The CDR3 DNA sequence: TGTGCCAGCAGCCTTAAGGGACTAGCGGGAGGAAGTTTGGATACGCAGTATTTT. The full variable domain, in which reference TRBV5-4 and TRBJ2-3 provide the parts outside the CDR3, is ETGVTQSPTHLIKTRGQQVTLRCSSQSGHNTVSWYQQALGQGPQFIFQYYREEENGRGNFPPRFSGLQFPNYSSELNVNALELDDSALYLCASSLKGLAGGSLDTQYFGPGTRLTVL.

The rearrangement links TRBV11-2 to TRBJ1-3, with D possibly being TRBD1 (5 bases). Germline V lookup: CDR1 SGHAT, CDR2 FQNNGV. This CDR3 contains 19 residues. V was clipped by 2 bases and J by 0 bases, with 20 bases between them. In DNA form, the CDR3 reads TGTGCCAGCAGCTTATATCAACCCCGCAGGGCGTCCTCTGGAAACACCATATATTTT. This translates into CASSLYQPRRASSGNTIYF.

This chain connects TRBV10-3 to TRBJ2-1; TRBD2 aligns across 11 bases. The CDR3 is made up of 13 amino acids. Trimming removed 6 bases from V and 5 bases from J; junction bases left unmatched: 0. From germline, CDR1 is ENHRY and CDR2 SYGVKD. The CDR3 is CAIRGLADNEQFF. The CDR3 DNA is TGTGCCATCAGGGGACTAGCGGACAATGAGCAGTTCTTC.

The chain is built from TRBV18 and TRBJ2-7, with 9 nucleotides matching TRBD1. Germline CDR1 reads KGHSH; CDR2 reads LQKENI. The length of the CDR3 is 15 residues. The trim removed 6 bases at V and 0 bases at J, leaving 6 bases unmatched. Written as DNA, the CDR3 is TGTGCCAGCTCCCCCGGACAGGGGTACTCCTACGAGCAGTACTTC. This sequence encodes CASSPGQGYSYEQYF.

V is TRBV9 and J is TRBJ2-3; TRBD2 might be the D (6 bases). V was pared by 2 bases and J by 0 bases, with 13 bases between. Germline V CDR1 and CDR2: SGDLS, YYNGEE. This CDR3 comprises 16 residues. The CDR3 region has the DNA TGTGCCAGCAGCGTGGGGGGTTTAGCGAGCACAGATACGCAGTATTTT. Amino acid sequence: CASSVGGLASTDTQYF. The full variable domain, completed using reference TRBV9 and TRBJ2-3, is DSGVTQTPKHLITATGQRVTLRCSPRSGDLSVYWYQQSLDQGLQFLIQYYNGEERAKGNILERFSAQQFPDLHSELNLSSLELGDSALYFCASSVGGLASTDTQYFGPGTRLTVL.

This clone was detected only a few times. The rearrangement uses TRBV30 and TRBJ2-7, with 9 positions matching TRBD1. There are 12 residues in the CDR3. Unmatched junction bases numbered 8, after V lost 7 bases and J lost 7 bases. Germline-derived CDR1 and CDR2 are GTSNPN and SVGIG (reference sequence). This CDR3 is CAFVGTGREQYF. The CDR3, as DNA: TGTGCCTTTGTAGGGACAGGGCGGGAGCAGTACTTC.

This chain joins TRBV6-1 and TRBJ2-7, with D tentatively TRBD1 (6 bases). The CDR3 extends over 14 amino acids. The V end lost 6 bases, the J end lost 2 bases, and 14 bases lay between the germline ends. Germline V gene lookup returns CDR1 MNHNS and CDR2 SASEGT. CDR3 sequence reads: CASRGTGQPYEQYV. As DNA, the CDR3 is TGTGCCAGCAGAGGCACCGGACAGCCCTACGAGCAGTACGTC.